What follows are 10 T cell receptor beta chains derived from one specimen sequenced in a study of cytomegalovirus exposure and HLA in healthy donors. Primers for the PCR totalled 60 Vbeta and 13 Jbeta. Here immunoSEQ multiplex PCR was the method, and the copy in TCRdb shows in-frame clones only, minus some. The table lists about 90,000 clones, 78% of them singletons, with around 4.6% in the top ten. Sequencing used PBMCs. These receptors came from a woman aged 40 to 50 in good health and CMV-seropositive.

The rearrangement links TRBV25-1 to TRBJ2-7; TRBD1 agrees at 7 bases. CDR1 is MGHDK and CDR2 is SYGVNS in the germline V gene. With V trimmed by 6 bases and J by 7 bases, 6 bases remained unmatched. The CDR3 sequence is 12 residues long. Here the CDR3 DNA reads TGTGCCAGCAGCGCCGGGGACAGAGAGCAGTACTTC. This gives the protein CASSAGDREQYF.

The gene calls are TRBV6-6 and TRBJ1-3; no reliable D call. The germline V gene encodes CDR1 MNHNY and CDR2 SVGAGI (reference sequence). This CDR3 comprises 16 residues. With 2 bases removed from V and 0 bases from J, the gap between germline ends came to 11 bases. The chain's CDR3 is CASSYLTTGSGNTIYF. CDR3 in DNA: TGTGCCAGCAGTTACCTAACTACCGGCTCTGGAAACACCATATATTTT.

The chain has TRBV27 and TRBJ2-1, with D perhaps TRBD1 (5 bases). The CDR3 loop spans 15 amino acids. V lost 6 bases, J lost 5 bases, and 17 bases lay in between. CDR1 MNHEY and CDR2 SMNVEV come from the germline V gene (reference sequence). The CDR3 loop is CASSVRALDNNEQFF. The CDR3 DNA follows: TGTGCCAGCAGCGTCAGGGCACTCGATAACAATGAGCAGTTCTTC.

This chain joins TRBV5-1 and TRBJ2-5, with 7 nucleotides matching TRBD1. Germline V gene data show CDR1 as SGHRS and CDR2 as YFSETQ. Germline trimming cut 2 bases from V and 4 bases from J; bases unmatched to any gene: 8. The CDR3 runs 15 residues. The CDR3 DNA is TGCGCCAGCAGCTTATTCCGGGACAGAGGAGAGACCCAGTACTTC. Its protein is CASSLFRDRGETQYF.

In its sample, this clone was seen once. The chain has TRBV29-1 and TRBJ1-1; a possible D gene is TRBD1 (5 bases). The germline CDR1 and CDR2 sequences are SQVTM and ANQGSEA. V dropped 7 bases and J dropped 1 base, with 13 bases sitting between them. The CDR3 is made up of 13 amino acids. In nucleotides, the CDR3 is TGCAGCGGTATACAGGTATCGAACACTGAAGCTTTCTTT. The encoded protein is CSGIQVSNTEAFF.

A single count supports this clone. V and J are TRBV6-5 and TRBJ1-5; D unresolved. Germline V CDR1 and CDR2: MNHEY, SVGAGI. V lost 2 bases and J lost 5, with 4 bases in between. CDR3 size: 12 residues. DNA for the CDR3: TGTGCCAGCAGTTACCCCGATCAGCCCCAGCATTTT. Translated, it gives CASSYPDQPQHF.

This chain uses TRBV29-1 with TRBJ1-1; D is possibly TRBD1 (6 bases). V was pared by 4 bases and J by 0 bases, with 12 bases between. This CDR3 has 14 residues. Germline V gene sequence: CDR1 SQVTM, CDR2 ANQGSEA. The CDR3 protein is CSVGRTALNTEAFF. CDR3 DNA sequence: TGCAGCGTTGGACGGACAGCCCTGAACACTGAAGCTTTCTTT. The full variable domain, rest sourced from reference TRBV29-1 and TRBJ1-1, is SAVISQKPSRDICQRGTSLTIQCQVDSQVTMMFWYRQQPGQSLTLIATANQGSEATYESGFVIDKFPISRPNLTFSTLTVSNMSPEDSSIYLCSVGRTALNTEAFFGQGTRLTVV.

The chain joins TRBV4-3 to TRBJ2-1; D call uncertain. CDR3 size: 13 residues. Germline-derived CDR1 and CDR2 are LGHNA and YSLEER. V was trimmed by 0 bases and J by 5 bases, leaving 5 bases between them. The CDR3 sequence is CASSQDPDNEQFF. CDR3 coding DNA: TGCGCCAGCAGCCAAGATCCCGACAATGAGCAGTTCTTC.

This clone was recorded a few times. This chain uses TRBV9 with TRBJ2-6, with TRBD1 matching over 10 bases. The CDR3 consists of 19 residues. Losses at the gene ends were 0 bases for V and 2 bases for J; bases not matched to a gene: 8. Germline V gene lookup returns CDR1 SGDLS and CDR2 YYNGEE. The CDR3 coding sequence is TGTGCCAGCAGCGTAGGGAGAGGGGGACAGGGGACTGGGGCCAACGTCCTGACTTTC. Amino acid sequence: CASSVGRGGQGTGANVLTF.

The V gene is TRBV7-8, the J gene TRBJ2-2; 8 nucleotides match TRBD1. CDR1 and CDR2 from the germline V gene are SGHVS and FQNEAQ. V lost 2 bases and J lost 4; bases outside the gene matches: 6. There are 16 residues in the CDR3. CDR3 residues: CASSLMQGATTGELFF. CDR3 DNA sequence: TGTGCCAGCAGCTTAATGCAGGGGGCGACCACCGGGGAGCTGTTTTTT.